Detailed here is one T cell receptor beta chain. The sample is drawn from a study of blood T cell repertoires in COVID-19. Study details: COVID-19 samples from acute and convalescent phases originated in the United States, Italy and Spain. Nucleic acid was either cDNA or gDNA, and it came from T cells, B-cell-depleted T cells, or PBMCs.

Original processing methods: For nucleated cells, counts were estimated from reference gene primer amplification. The assay was immunoSEQ multiplex PCR, and TCRdb's table has in-frame clones only and misses some. V and J calls and clone size are those listed in that table; D and trimming were worked out from the DNA. The table lists 200,000 or so clones, 75% to 85% of them singletons. V shed 5 bases and J shed 6 bases, with 11 bases lying between them. Germline V lookup: CDR1 SGHTA, CDR2 FQGNSA. CDR3 length: 12 amino acids. Sequencing was carried out using peripheral blood. The chain uses TRBV7-2 and TRBJ2-7, with no clear D. The receptor was isolated from a human donor in a cohort sampled during active COVID-19. The CDR3 spells CASSASGGEQYF. The CDR3 DNA reads as TGTGCCAGCAGCGCCTCTGGCGGCGAGCAGTACTTC.